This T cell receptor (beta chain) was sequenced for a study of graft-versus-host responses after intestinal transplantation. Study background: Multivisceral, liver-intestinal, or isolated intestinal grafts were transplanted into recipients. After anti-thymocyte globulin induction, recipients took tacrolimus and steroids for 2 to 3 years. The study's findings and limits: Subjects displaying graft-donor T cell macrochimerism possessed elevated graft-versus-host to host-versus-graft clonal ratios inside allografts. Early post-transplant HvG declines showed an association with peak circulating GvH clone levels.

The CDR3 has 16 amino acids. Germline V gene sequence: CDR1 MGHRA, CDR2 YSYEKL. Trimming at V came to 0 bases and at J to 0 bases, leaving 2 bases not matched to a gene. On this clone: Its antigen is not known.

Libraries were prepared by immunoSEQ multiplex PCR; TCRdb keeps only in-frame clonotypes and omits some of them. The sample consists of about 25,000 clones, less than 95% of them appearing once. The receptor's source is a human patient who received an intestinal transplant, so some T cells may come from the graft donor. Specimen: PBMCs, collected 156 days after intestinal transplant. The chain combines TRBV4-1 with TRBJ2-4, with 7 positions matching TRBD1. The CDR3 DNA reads TGCGCCAGCAGCCAAGAAGGGGGCCTAGCCAAAAACATTCAGTACTTC. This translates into CASSQEGGLAKNIQYF.